This entry is about one T cell receptor (beta chain). This specimen belongs to a study of blood T cell repertoires in COVID-19. Ages ranged from about 18 to 89 years, with residence in about two dozen US areas. Self-reported history from a screening survey and questionnaire set each donor's cohort. The ends lost 4 bases at V and 8 bases at J; junction bases unmatched: 11. This CDR3 region has 15 residues. Per the germline V gene, CDR1 is SGDLS and CDR2 is YYNGEE. In the source study's methods: The authors estimated nucleated cell counts from reference gene primer amplification. Libraries were prepared by immunoSEQ multiplex PCR; TCRdb keeps only in-frame clonotypes and omits some of them. V, J and clone size were drawn from that table, and D and trimming were deduced from the DNA. The repertoire holds approximately 440,000 clones, with less than 95% as singletons.

The chain employs TRBV9 and TRBJ2-2; 7 nucleotides line up with TRBD1. The sequenced sample was PBMCs or T cells enriched from blood (not recorded which). The TCR originated in a man between 18 and 29 years old who had recovered from COVID-19. CDR3 sequence: CASSPQRGPLGELFF. The CDR3 DNA reads as TGTGCCAGCAGCCCTCAAAGGGGGCCTTTAGGGGAGCTGTTTTTT.